Presented here are 17 T cell receptor beta chains from one specimen sequenced in a study of neurological immune-mediated disorders. MiXCR, applied by TCRdb to the 5' RACE reads, yields one record per CDR3 protein. The sample shows 65,000 to 80,000 distinct CDR3 sequences, about 5% of them seen only once. The sample comprised PBMCs. Source of these receptors: a woman in her 70s with multiple sclerosis.

In this sample, this clonotype turned up many times. The chain uses TRBV9 and TRBJ2-1, with TRBD1 as a possible D gene (6 bases). Germline CDR1 reads SGDLS; CDR2 reads YYNGEE. V was clipped by 3 bases and J by 7 bases, with 17 bases between them. The CDR3 runs 15 residues. CDR3 DNA: TGTGCCAGCAGCGCCACGGACAGTGGTGTAAATGAGCAGTTCTTC. This encodes CASSATDSGVNEQFF.

J is TRBJ2-5 and V is TRBV18; D is undetermined. Germline CDR1 is KGHSH and CDR2 is LQKENI. The CDR3 consists of 14 residues. Trimming stripped 1 base from V and 1 base from J, with 7 bases between. The CDR3 loop reads CASSPQQPQETQYF. The CDR3 DNA reads TGTGCCAGCTCACCACAACAACCCCAAGAGACCCAGTACTTC.

This clonotype was counted at least ten times. V usage is TRBV20-1 and J usage is TRBJ2-3, with 12 bases identical to TRBD2. The junction had 3 bases not matched to a gene; V was cut back by 0 bases and J by 8 bases. CDR3 size: 14 residues. Germline values: CDR1 DFQATT, CDR2 SNEGSKA (reference sequence). CDR3 amino acids: CSARDWTSGTTQYF. CDR3 nucleotide sequence: TGCAGTGCTAGAGATTGGACTAGCGGGACTACGCAGTATTTT.

This clonotype was observed at least ten times. This chain links TRBV5-1 with TRBJ2-1; TRBD2 matches at 8 bases. CDR1 SGHRS and CDR2 YFSETQ come from the germline V gene. V lost 1 base and J lost 7; bases outside the gene matches: 7. CDR3 size: 15 residues. The DNA of the CDR3 is TGCGCCAGCAGCTTGCAACTAGCGGAAGGGAATGAGCAGTTCTTC. This sequence encodes CASSLQLAEGNEQFF.

This clonotype was counted ten times or more. J is TRBJ1-2 and V is TRBV7-2; 7 bases are shared with TRBD1. The germline CDR1 and CDR2 sequences are SGHTA and FQGNSA. The CDR3 covers 15 residues. V lost 5 bases and J lost 8; bases outside the gene matches: 14. CDR3 in amino acids: CASSPGFQGVSGYTF. DNA of the CDR3: TGTGCCAGCAGCCCAGGGTTCCAGGGGGTATCGGGCTACACCTTC.

At least ten counts were recorded for this clonotype. The chain employs TRBV6-6 and TRBJ2-7, with TRBD2 identical over 7 bases. The CDR3 loop spans 15 amino acids. CDR1 is MNHNY, CDR2 SVGAGI, per germline (reference sequence). With 2 bases clipped from V and 6 bases from J, the junction kept 10 bases outside the gene matches. CDR3 sequence (DNA): TGTGCCAGCAGTTACGAGACTAGCCGTAAGGGCGAGCAGTACTTC. The encoded protein is CASSYETSRKGEQYF.

This clonotype turned up a few times. The rearrangement uses TRBV6-6 and TRBJ2-5; perhaps TRBD1 as D (5 bases). The CDR3 has 14 residues. V was trimmed by 5 bases and J by 3 bases, leaving 13 bases between them. Germline-derived CDR1 and CDR2 are MNHNY and SVGAGI (reference sequence). CDR3 DNA: TGTGCCAGCAGTAGGCAGGGTGTGGAAGAGACCCAGTACTTC. Its translation is CASSRQGVEETQYF.

This clonotype was observed many times. The V and J genes are TRBV6-5 and TRBJ1-1; D is unresolved. This CDR3 is built from 13 residues. Per germline, CDR1 MNHEY and CDR2 SVGAGI. V was trimmed by 6 bases and J by 2 bases, leaving 10 bases between them. In nucleotides, the CDR3 is TGTGCCAGCAGGCCCGGAACTAACACTGAAGCTTTCTTT. It translates to CASRPGTNTEAFF.

This clonotype was seen repeatedly, ten times or more. The gene calls are TRBV11-2 and TRBJ2-7, with TRBD2 as a possible D gene (5 bases). Germline loops: CDR1 SGHAT, CDR2 FQNNGV. Trimming took 2 bases from V and 2 from J, leaving 10 bases between them. CDR3 length: 14 amino acids. The CDR3 nucleotides are TGTGCCAGCAGCTTAACCGGGAACCCCTACGAGCAGTACTTC. Its translation: CASSLTGNPYEQYF.

This clonotype was counted at least ten times. The chain employs TRBV10-3 and TRBJ2-3; D may be TRBD2 (6 bases). The CDR3 has 13 residues. Germline V gene data show CDR1 as ENHRY and CDR2 as SYGVKD. V was trimmed by 4 bases and J by 5 bases, leaving 10 bases between them. The CDR3 region is CAISGRAEDTQYF. CDR3 sequence (DNA): TGTGCCATCAGTGGGAGGGCCGAAGATACGCAGTATTTT.

Regarding this clonotype: With a much larger clone just one base away, this may be a read error. The V call is TRBV6-2 or TRBV6-3, the J call TRBJ1-2, with D possibly TRBD1 on 5 matching bases. The CDR3 loop spans 15 amino acids. The V end lost 6 bases, the J end lost 2 bases, and 16 bases lay between the germline ends. Germline V lookup: CDR1 MNHEY, CDR2 SVGEGT. CDR3 nucleotide sequence: TGTGCCAGCAGAGAAGAAGGGGTACTAAACTATGGCTACACCTTC. Translation gives CASREEGVLNYGYTF.

This clonotype was counted at least ten times. V is TRBV2 and J is TRBJ1-2; D remains unclear. The CDR3 runs to 13 residues. V lost 0 bases to trimming and J lost 8 bases, with 10 bases between them. Germline loops: CDR1 SNHLY, CDR2 FYNNEI. In nucleotides, the CDR3 is TGTGCCAGCAGTGAAGCGCGTGAGGGCGGCTACACCTTC. Protein sequence: CASSEAREGGYTF.

This clonotype has ten or more counts. V usage is TRBV6-5 and J usage is TRBJ2-1, with 14 bases lining up with TRBD2. The CDR3 sequence is 16 residues long. V gave up 2 bases and J gave up 4 bases; unmatched junction bases: 1. Per the germline V gene, CDR1 is MNHEY and CDR2 is SVGAGI. The CDR3 DNA is TGTGCCAGCAGTTACGGGACTAGCGGGAGATACAATGAGCAGTTCTTC. Amino acid sequence: CASSYGTSGRYNEQFF.

This sequence joins TRBV5-6 and TRBJ2-3; maybe TRBD2 (5 bases). This CDR3 has 15 residues. Germline loops: CDR1 SGHDT, CDR2 YYEEEE. Trimming removed 1 base at V and 2 bases at J, with 11 bases between. As DNA, the CDR3 is TGTGCCAGCAGCTTGATGGACGGGATCACAGATACGCAGTATTTT. It codes for CASSLMDGITDTQYF.

Ten or more counts support this clonotype. This rearrangement joins TRBV19 to TRBJ1-2; no reliable D call. The germline V gene has CDR1 LNHDA and CDR2 SQIVND (reference sequence). The ends were cut back, 4 bases at V and 6 bases at J, with 12 bases in the middle. This CDR3 has 13 amino acids. This CDR3 is CASSTLVANGYTF. The CDR3, as DNA: TGTGCCAGTAGTACGCTGGTGGCGAATGGCTACACCTTC.

In this sample, this clonotype turned up many times. CDR3 residues: CASSLQGIADTQYF. The CDR3 nucleotides are TGTGCCAGCAGTTTACAGGGGATCGCAGATACGCAGTATTTT. The chain recombines TRBV12-3 or TRBV12-4 with TRBJ2-3, with D tentatively TRBD1 (6 bases). The CDR3 has 14 residues. With 2 bases removed from V and 4 bases from J, the gap between germline ends came to 10 bases.

This chain connects TRBV9 to TRBJ1-2, with D uncertain. Trimming pared 0 bases from V and 11 bases from J, leaving 17 bases between. The V gene's germline CDR1 is SGDLS and CDR2 YYNGEE. The CDR3 is made up of 14 amino acids. This CDR3 is CASSVGSASAAYTF. CDR3 in DNA: TGTGCCAGCAGCGTAGGATCGGCCAGCGCCGCGTACACCTTC.